The 13 T cell receptor beta chains below were found in one sample sequenced in a study of T cells after yellow fever vaccination. TCRdb fed the 5' RACE reads into MiXCR, producing one record per CDR3 protein. The sample lists about 74,000 distinct CDR3 sequences, around 7% occurring once. Sequences were derived from CD8+ T cells sorted from PBMCs, sampled 5 days after the first yellow fever vaccination. The receptors here all came from a man aged 18 to 30 who received the YFV17D yellow fever vaccine.

This clonotype came up a few times. The chain joins TRBV3-1 to TRBJ2-5; 9 nucleotides align to TRBD2. The germline CDR1 and CDR2 sequences are LGHDT and YNNKEL (reference sequence). The ends lost 4 bases at V and 1 base at J; junction bases unmatched: 7. The CDR3 covers 16 residues. The CDR3 DNA follows: TGTGCCAGCAGCCCCAGCCTAGCGGGGCTCCAAGAGACCCAGTACTTC. Its protein is CASSPSLAGLQETQYF.

This clonotype rates as medium-sized. The chain couples TRBV12-3 or TRBV12-4 to TRBJ2-1; either TRBD1 or TRBD2 may supply D (5 bases each). The CDR3 length is 16 residues. V was clipped by 5 bases and J by 5 bases, with 19 bases between them. Here the CDR3 DNA reads TGTGCCAGCAGTCCCCCCAGGGCTAGCCCTAACAATGAGCAGTTCTTC. Its protein is CASSPPRASPNNEQFF.

The chain combines TRBV12-3 or TRBV12-4 with TRBJ1-2; D might be TRBD1 (5 bases). This CDR3 contains 13 residues. Trimming pared 3 bases from V and 8 bases from J, leaving 13 bases between. The CDR3 bases are TGTGCCAGCAGTTTGCAAGGGGCCCTGGGCTACACCTTC. Translation: CASSLQGALGYTF.

The chain has TRBV7-2 and TRBJ2-1, with D perhaps TRBD2 (7 bases). CDR3 length: 17 amino acids. V lost 5 bases and J 2 bases, leaving 19 bases between the germline ends. Germline V gene data show CDR1 as SGHTA and CDR2 as FQGNSA. The CDR3 DNA is TGTGCCAGCAGCATACCCTTTGGCGGGGGCGCCTACAATGAGCAGTTCTTC. It codes for CASSIPFGGGAYNEQFF.

Many counts were recorded for this clonotype. The chain couples TRBV4-1 to TRBJ2-2, with TRBD2 as a possible D gene (6 bases). The length of the CDR3 is 14 residues. Trimming left V 3 bases short and J 4 bases short, with 9 bases between. CDR1 is MGHRA, CDR2 YSYEKL, per germline. The CDR3 DNA follows: TGCGCCAGCAGCCAGGAGGGAGGCACCGGGGAGCTGTTTTTT. As protein: CASSQEGGTGELFF.

This clonotype has ten or more counts. The rearrangement links TRBV21-1 to TRBJ2-7; no check of the table's D call, TRBD1, against the DNA was made. TRBV21-1 is a known pseudogene. The CDR3 is 15 amino acids. The CDR3 protein is CASRRRQQGSKEQYV. In DNA, the CDR3 is TGTGCCAGCAGGCGCCGTCAACAGGGTTCTAAGGAGCAGTACGTC.

This clonotype was counted between two and nine times. CDR3 sequence reads: CASSLSASLEAFF. Here the CDR3 DNA reads TGTGCCAGCAGCTTATCTGCGTCGCTTGAAGCTTTCTTT. This rearrangement joins TRBV7-8 to TRBJ1-1; D not certain. The CDR3 loop spans 13 amino acids. Germline CDR1 SGHVS, CDR2 FQNEAQ. The V and J ends lost 2 bases and 7 bases respectively, with 11 bases between them.

This clonotype was seen more than once but under ten times. The chain uses TRBV7-9 and TRBJ2-7, with D possibly being TRBD1 (5 bases). V was cut by 5 bases and J by 1 base, with 12 bases left in between. Germline assignment: CDR1 SEHNR and CDR2 FQNEAQ (reference sequence). The CDR3 totals 14 residues. CDR3 sequence (DNA): TGTGCCAGCAGCCCGCGGACACCGTCCTACGAGCAGTACTTC. This sequence encodes CASSPRTPSYEQYF. The whole variable domain, remainder taken from reference TRBV7-9 and TRBJ2-7, is DTGVSQNPRHKITKRGQNVTFRCDPISEHNRLYWYRQTLGQGPEFLTYFQNEAQLEKSRLLSDRFSAERPKGSFSTLEIQRTEQGDSAMYLCASSPRTPSYEQYFGPGTRLTVT.

This clonotype occurred many times. The CDR3 spells CASSLASGGADEQFF. The CDR3 DNA follows: TGTGCCAGCAGTTTAGCGAGCGGGGGAGCCGATGAGCAGTTCTTC. The rearrangement joins TRBV12-3 or TRBV12-4 to TRBJ2-1; 8 positions agree with TRBD2. V was pared by 0 bases and J by 8 bases, with 6 bases of the junction left unmatched. The CDR3 runs 15 residues.

This clonotype occurred many times. J is TRBJ1-6 and V is TRBV4-2, with unresolved D. There are 16 residues in the CDR3. CDR1 is LGHNA and CDR2 is YNFKEQ in the germline V gene. V was cut by 7 bases and J by 5 bases, with 18 bases left in between. CDR3 loop: CASTPLSVGNNSPLHF. CDR3 nucleotide sequence: TGTGCCAGCACCCCTCTATCGGTCGGCAATAATTCACCCCTCCACTTT.

The chain joins TRBV7-9 to TRBJ1-6, with 8 bases identical to TRBD1. The V gene's germline CDR1 is SEHNR and CDR2 FQNEAQ (reference sequence). V trimming: 6 bases; J trimming: 5 bases; junction bases outside the gene matches: 6. CDR3 length: 15 residues. As DNA, the CDR3 is TGTGCCAGCAGTCACCAGGGGGCGCATAATTCACCCCTCCACTTT. Amino acids: CASSHQGAHNSPLHF.

This clonotype was counted many times. This chain joins TRBV19 and TRBJ2-1, with 9 bases aligning to TRBD1. The CDR3 is 15 amino acids. Germline CDR1 LNHDA, CDR2 SQIVND (reference sequence). Trimming cost V 4 bases and J 5 bases; bases outside gene matches: 6. CDR3 sequence reads: CASSNTGGVHNEQFF. CDR3 in DNA: TGTGCCAGTAGTAACACAGGGGGCGTTCACAATGAGCAGTTCTTC.

This clonotype has more than one count but fewer than ten. V and J are TRBV12-3 or TRBV12-4 and TRBJ2-3, with a possible D match to TRBD2 (6 bases). This CDR3 is 15 amino acids long. V dropped 0 bases and J dropped 13 bases, with 20 bases sitting between them. The CDR3 is CASSLARDHPRWEYF. The CDR3 DNA sequence: TGTGCCAGCAGTTTAGCGCGGGACCATCCCCGATGGGAGTATTTT.